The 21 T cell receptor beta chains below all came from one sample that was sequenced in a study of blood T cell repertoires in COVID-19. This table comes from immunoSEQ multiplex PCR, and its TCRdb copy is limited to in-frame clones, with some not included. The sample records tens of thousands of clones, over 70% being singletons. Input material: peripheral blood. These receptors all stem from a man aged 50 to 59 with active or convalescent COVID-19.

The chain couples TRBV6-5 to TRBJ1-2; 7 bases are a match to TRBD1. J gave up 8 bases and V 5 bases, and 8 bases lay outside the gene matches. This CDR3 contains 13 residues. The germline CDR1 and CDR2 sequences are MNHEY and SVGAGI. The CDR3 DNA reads TGTGCCAGCAGTCCCCAGGGGGTCAGGGGCTACACCTTC. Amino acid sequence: CASSPQGVRGYTF.

The CDR3 region is CASSEPGSGGYGYTF. DNA for the CDR3: TGTGCCAGCAGTGAACCGGGTTCAGGGGGCTATGGCTACACCTTC. The rearrangement uses TRBV25-1 and TRBJ1-2, with 7 positions matching TRBD1. The V segment lost 2 bases and the J segment 4 bases; nucleotides outside the gene matches: 7. The CDR3 is made up of 15 amino acids. The germline gives CDR1 MGHDK, CDR2 SYGVNS.

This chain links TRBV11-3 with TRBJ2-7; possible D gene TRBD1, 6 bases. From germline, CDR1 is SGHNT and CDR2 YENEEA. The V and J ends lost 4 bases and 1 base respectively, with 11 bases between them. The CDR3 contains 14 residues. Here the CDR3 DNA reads TGTGCCAGCAGCTCCTGGGACAATTCCTACGAGCAGTACTTC. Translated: CASSSWDNSYEQYF.

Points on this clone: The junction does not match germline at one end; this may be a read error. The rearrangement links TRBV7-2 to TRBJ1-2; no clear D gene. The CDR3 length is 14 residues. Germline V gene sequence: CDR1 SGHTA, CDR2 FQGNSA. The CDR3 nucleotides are TGTGCCAGCAGCTTAACCCCCCGGACTCGGCGCCTCTTCTTC. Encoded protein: CASSLTPRTRRLFF.

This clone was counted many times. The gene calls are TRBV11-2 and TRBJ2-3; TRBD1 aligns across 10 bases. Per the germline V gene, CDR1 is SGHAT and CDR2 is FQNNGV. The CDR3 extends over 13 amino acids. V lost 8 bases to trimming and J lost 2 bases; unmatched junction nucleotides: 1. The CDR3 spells CASGTGDTDTQYF. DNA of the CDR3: TGTGCCAGCGGGACAGGGGACACAGATACGCAGTATTTT.

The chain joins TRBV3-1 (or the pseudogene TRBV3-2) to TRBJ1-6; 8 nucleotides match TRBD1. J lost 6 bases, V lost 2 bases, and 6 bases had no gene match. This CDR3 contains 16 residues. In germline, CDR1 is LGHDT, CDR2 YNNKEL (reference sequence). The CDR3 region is CASSQSDTGGNSPLHF. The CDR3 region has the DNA TGTGCCAGCAGCCAATCCGACACAGGGGGTAATTCACCCCTCCACTTT.

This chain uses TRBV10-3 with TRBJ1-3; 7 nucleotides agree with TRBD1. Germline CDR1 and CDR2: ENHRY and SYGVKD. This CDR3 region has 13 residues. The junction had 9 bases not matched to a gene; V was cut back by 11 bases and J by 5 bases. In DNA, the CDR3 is TGTGCCGCCCATCCGGGACAGCGAAACACCATATATTTT. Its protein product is CAAHPGQRNTIYF.

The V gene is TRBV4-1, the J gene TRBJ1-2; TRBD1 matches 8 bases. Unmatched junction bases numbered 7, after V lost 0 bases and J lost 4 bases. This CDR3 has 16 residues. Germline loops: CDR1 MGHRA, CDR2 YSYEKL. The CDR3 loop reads CASSQDRNRGSYGYTF. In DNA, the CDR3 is TGCGCCAGCAGCCAAGATCGGAACAGGGGGTCCTATGGCTACACCTTC.

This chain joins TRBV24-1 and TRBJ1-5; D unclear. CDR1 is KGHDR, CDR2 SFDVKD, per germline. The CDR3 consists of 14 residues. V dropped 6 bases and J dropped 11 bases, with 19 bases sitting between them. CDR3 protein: CATSYYFSGSAQHF. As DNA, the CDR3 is TGTGCCACCAGTTATTATTTTTCGGGATCAGCCCAGCATTTT.

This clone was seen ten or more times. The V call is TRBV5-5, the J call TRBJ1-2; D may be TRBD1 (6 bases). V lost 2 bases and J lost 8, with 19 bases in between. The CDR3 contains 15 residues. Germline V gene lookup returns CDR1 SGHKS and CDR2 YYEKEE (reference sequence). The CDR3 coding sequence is TGTGCCAGCAGCTTACGGGACACCCTCCCTCGGGGCTACACCTTC. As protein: CASSLRDTLPRGYTF. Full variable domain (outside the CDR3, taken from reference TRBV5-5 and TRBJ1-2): DAGVTQSPTHLIKTRGQQVTLRCSPISGHKSVSWYQQVLGQGPQFIFQYYEKEERGRGNFPDRFSARQFPNYSSELNVNALLLGDSALYLCASSLRDTLPRGYTFGSGTRLTVV.

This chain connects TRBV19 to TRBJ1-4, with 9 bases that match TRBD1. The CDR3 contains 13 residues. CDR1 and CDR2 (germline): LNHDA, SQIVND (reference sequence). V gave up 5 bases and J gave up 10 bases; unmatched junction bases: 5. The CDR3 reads CASSPTGQGKLFF. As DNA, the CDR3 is TGTGCCAGTAGTCCCACGGGACAGGGAAAACTGTTTTTT.

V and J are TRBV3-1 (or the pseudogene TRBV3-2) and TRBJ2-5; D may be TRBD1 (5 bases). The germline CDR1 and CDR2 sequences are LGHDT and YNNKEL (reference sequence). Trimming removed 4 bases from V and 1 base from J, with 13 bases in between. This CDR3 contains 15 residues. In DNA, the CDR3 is TGTGCCAGCAGCCTAAGCCCGCAGGGCCAAGAGACCCAGTACTTC. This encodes CASSLSPQGQETQYF.

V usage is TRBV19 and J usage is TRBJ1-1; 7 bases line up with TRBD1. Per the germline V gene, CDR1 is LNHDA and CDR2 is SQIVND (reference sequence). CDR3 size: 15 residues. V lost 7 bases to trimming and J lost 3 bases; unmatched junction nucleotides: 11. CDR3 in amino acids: CASNLLTGPYTEAFF. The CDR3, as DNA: TGTGCCAGTAACCTCCTGACAGGGCCCTACACTGAAGCTTTCTTT.

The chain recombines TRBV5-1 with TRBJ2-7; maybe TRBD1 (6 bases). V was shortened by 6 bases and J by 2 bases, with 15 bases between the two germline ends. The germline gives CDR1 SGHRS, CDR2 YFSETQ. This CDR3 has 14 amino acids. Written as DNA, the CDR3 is TGCGCCAGCACCACAGGGTTCGGCACCTACGAGCAGTACTTC. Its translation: CASTTGFGTYEQYF.

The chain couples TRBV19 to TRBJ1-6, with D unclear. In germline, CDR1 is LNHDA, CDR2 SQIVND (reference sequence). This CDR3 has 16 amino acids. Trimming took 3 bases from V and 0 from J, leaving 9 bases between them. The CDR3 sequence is CASSMAGSSYNSPLHF. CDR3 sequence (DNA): TGTGCCAGTAGTATGGCGGGCAGCTCCTATAATTCACCCCTCCACTTT.

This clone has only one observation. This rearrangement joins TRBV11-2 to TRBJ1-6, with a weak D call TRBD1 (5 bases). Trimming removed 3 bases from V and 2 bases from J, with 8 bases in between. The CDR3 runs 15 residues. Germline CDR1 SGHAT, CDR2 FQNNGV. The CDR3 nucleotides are TGTGCCAGCAGCTTCCCGGGGGCCTATAATTCACCCCTCCACTTT. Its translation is CASSFPGAYNSPLHF.

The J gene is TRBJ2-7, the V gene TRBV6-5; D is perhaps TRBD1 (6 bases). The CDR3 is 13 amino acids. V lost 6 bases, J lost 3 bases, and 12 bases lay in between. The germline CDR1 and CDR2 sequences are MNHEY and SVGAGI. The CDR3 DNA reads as TGTGCCAGCAGGCCCCTAGGGGGCTACGAGCAGTACTTC. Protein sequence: CASRPLGGYEQYF.

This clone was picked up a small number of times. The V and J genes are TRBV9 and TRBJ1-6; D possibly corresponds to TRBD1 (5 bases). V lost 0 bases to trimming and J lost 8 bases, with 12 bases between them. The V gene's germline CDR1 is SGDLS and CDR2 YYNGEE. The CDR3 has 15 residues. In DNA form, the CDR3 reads TGTGCCAGCAGCGTAGATCTCCCGGGGGATTCACCCCTCCACTTT. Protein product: CASSVDLPGDSPLHF.

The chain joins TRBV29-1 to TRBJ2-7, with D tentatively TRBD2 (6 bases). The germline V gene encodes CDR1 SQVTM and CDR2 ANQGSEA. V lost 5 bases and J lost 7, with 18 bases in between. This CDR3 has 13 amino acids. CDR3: CSVRTRVAGEQYF. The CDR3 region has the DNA TGCAGCGTTCGGACACGGGTCGCGGGGGAGCAGTACTTC.

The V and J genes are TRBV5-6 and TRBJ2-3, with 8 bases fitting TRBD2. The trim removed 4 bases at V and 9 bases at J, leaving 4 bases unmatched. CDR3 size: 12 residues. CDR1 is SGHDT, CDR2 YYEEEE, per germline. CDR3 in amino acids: CASSPGGHTQYF. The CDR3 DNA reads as TGTGCCAGCAGCCCGGGAGGGCACACGCAGTATTTT.

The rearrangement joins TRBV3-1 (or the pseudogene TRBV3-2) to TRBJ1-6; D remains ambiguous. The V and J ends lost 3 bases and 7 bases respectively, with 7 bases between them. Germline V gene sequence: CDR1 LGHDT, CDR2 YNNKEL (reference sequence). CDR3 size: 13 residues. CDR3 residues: CASSHGGNSPLHF. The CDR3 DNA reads TGTGCCAGCAGCCATGGTGGCAATTCACCCCTCCACTTT.